The text below deals with one TCR beta chain. Its antigen remains unidentified. The record originates from a study of shared clonotypes between healthy human individuals. Study conclusions and caveats: Estimated richness was generally greater in naive than memory subsets.

Every donor, a Caucasian adult, lived in Nashville, Tennessee. Sorted-subset replicate PCRs used about 190 ng of genomic DNA. This amount corresponded to approximately 30,000 T cell genomes. Original handling: Without quality scores, immunoSEQ junctional reads could not be filtered like full-length reads. Libraries were prepared by immunoSEQ multiplex PCR; TCRdb keeps only in-frame clonotypes and omits some of them. The DNA was the basis for D and trimming; V, J and clone size are from that table. The data hold 2 million to 3 million clones, with approximately 93% observed a single time. V lost 5 bases to trimming and J lost 7 bases, with 6 bases between them. The germline gives CDR1 SGHNT, CDR2 YENEEA. This CDR3 spans 11 amino acids.

Sequencing was carried out using naive CD4+ T cells from PBMCs. Documented subset: CD45RA+ positively selected. J is TRBJ2-1 and V is TRBV11-3; D remains ambiguous. This receptor was taken from a man between 18 and 29 years old in good health. Some clones in this sample may be carry-over from other donors' samples. In DNA, the CDR3 is TGTGCCAGCAGCACTACTAATGAGCAGTTCTTC. The encoded protein is CASSTTNEQFF.